The 26 T cell receptor beta chains listed next were all sequenced from one sample in a study of T-cell reconstitution after alpha-beta-depleted transplantation in children. Unique molecular identifiers were incorporated into the prepared TCRbeta library. From the PCR reads, TCRdb called clonotypes with MiXCR, one entry per CDR3 protein. In the table there are about 980,000 distinct CDR3 sequences, under 30% of which are singletons. Here the sequenced sample was PBMCs, mostly from graft donor cells, taken 360 days after TCRalphabeta/CD19-depleted stem cell transplant. The source of these receptors is a boy younger than two who had a stem cell transplant for SCID, so the T cells may come from the graft donor.

The V and J genes are TRBV18 and TRBJ2-1, with a tentative D call TRBD1 (6 bases). Germline values: CDR1 KGHSH, CDR2 LQKENI. The CDR3 sequence is 16 residues long. The V end lost 0 bases, the J end lost 4 bases, and 13 bases lay between the germline ends. CDR3 nucleotides: TGTGCCAGCTCACCACCGGCGGTACAGGGTTACAATGAGCAGTTCTTC. Translation gives CASSPPAVQGYNEQFF. Variable domain in full (rest from reference TRBV18 and TRBJ2-1): NAGVMQNPRHLVRRRGQEARLRCSPMKGHSHVYWYRQLPEEGLKFMVYLQKENIIDESGMPKERFSAEFPKEGPSILRIQQVVRGDSAAYFCASSPPAVQGYNEQFFGPGTRLTVL.

This clonotype showed up just once. CDR3 protein: CASSYWNTIYF. CDR3 bases: TGTGCCAGCAGTTATTGGAACACCATATATTTT. This chain links TRBV7-9 with TRBJ1-3; D gene ambiguous. CDR1 SEHNR and CDR2 FQNEAQ come from the germline V gene (reference sequence). The V and J ends lost 6 bases and 7 bases respectively, with 7 bases between them. There are 11 residues in the CDR3.

This clonotype was observed a few times. The chain employs TRBV28 and TRBJ2-4; D is unresolved. Germline V gene lookup returns CDR1 MDHEN and CDR2 SYDVKM. This CDR3 has 15 amino acids. Trimming took off 5 bases at V and 1 base at J, with 12 bases between the two ends. Written as DNA, the CDR3 is TGTGCCAGCAGTCCCCCGTTCGGGGCCAAAAACATTCAGTACTTC. Translation gives CASSPPFGAKNIQYF.

Written as DNA, the CDR3 is TGTGCCAGCAGTCACGGGACTCCCGATCAGCCCCAGCATTTT. Protein: CASSHGTPDQPQHF. This chain joins TRBV12-3 or TRBV12-4 and TRBJ1-5; D may be TRBD1 (5 bases). V lost 5 bases, J lost 5 bases, and 13 bases lay in between. The length of the CDR3 is 14 residues.

This clonotype was seen a few times. The V gene is TRBV20-1, the J gene TRBJ1-5; 8 bases align to TRBD1. Germline-derived CDR1 and CDR2 are DFQATT and SNEGSKA (reference sequence). V dropped 0 bases and J dropped 4; count of bases not matched to a gene: 5. This CDR3 has 15 residues. In DNA form, the CDR3 reads TGCAGTGCTAGAGAGACAGGGGTAAAGAATCAGCCCCAGCATTTT. Protein: CSARETGVKNQPQHF.

Remarks on this clonotype: A much larger clone lies a single base off, so this may be a read error. This chain links TRBV5-1 with TRBJ2-3; D is unclear. Trimming removed 0 bases at V and 2 bases at J, with 7 bases between. From germline, CDR1 is SGHRS and CDR2 YFSETQ. The CDR3 contains 14 residues. CDR3 amino acids: CASSLDPYTDTQYF. CDR3 nucleotide sequence: TGCGCCAGCAGCTTGGATCCCTACACAGATACGCAGTATTTT.

This clonotype occurred a few times. This chain connects TRBV20-1 to TRBJ1-1; no definite D call. Trimming cost V 1 base and J 7 bases, with 7 bases left between them. Germline loops: CDR1 DFQATT, CDR2 SNEGSKA (reference sequence). The CDR3 spans 11 residues. The CDR3 DNA sequence: TGCAGTGCTAGAGTTGCGAGTGAAGCTTTCTTT. The encoded protein is CSARVASEAFF.

The DNA for the CDR3 is TGCAGTGCAAACCAGCGGGGGGGCTACAATGAGCAGTTCTTC. The encoded protein is CSANQRGGYNEQFF. V gene TRBV20-1 combines with J gene TRBJ2-1; 10 bases line up with TRBD2. Germline loops: CDR1 DFQATT, CDR2 SNEGSKA (reference sequence). The CDR3 is 14 residues long. Losses at the gene ends were 6 bases for V and 3 bases for J; bases not matched to a gene: 5.

J is TRBJ2-2 and V is TRBV5-1, with 7 bases that match TRBD2. V shed 2 bases and J 3 bases; nucleotides not matched to a gene: 4. CDR3 size: 15 residues. Germline V CDR1 and CDR2: SGHRS, YFSETQ. The CDR3 here is CASSFGLADTGELFF. The CDR3 coding sequence is TGCGCCAGCAGCTTCGGGCTAGCGGACACCGGGGAGCTGTTTTTT. The whole variable domain, remainder taken from reference TRBV5-1 and TRBJ2-2, is KAGVTQTPRYLIKTRGQQVTLSCSPISGHRSVSWYQQTPGQGLQFLFEYFSETQRNKGNFPGRFSGRQFSNSRSEMNVSTLELGDSALYLCASSFGLADTGELFFGEGSRLTVL.

The chain joins TRBV20-1 to TRBJ2-2; 8 nucleotides align to TRBD2. This CDR3 comprises 13 residues. V was clipped by 3 bases and J by 5 bases; unmatched bases: 2. CDR1 is DFQATT, CDR2 SNEGSKA, per germline (reference sequence). CDR3 protein: CSASGGGTGELFF. The CDR3 DNA reads as TGCAGTGCTAGCGGGGGGGGAACCGGGGAGCTGTTTTTT.

This clonotype was recorded a few times. V usage is TRBV6-5 and J usage is TRBJ2-5, with D possibly being TRBD2 (6 bases). Trimming took 2 bases from V and 6 from J, leaving 10 bases between them. Germline CDR1 is MNHEY and CDR2 is SVGAGI. This CDR3 has 13 residues. In nucleotides, the CDR3 is TGTGCCAGCAGTTACATCGGGGGTCAGACCCAGTACTTC. This translates into CASSYIGGQTQYF.

This clonotype was seen more than once but under ten times. The V gene is TRBV18, the J gene TRBJ2-7, with 9 bases lining up with TRBD1. V trimming: 3 bases; J trimming: 5 bases; junction bases outside the gene matches: 11. The CDR3 is 16 residues long. The germline V gene encodes CDR1 KGHSH and CDR2 LQKENI. CDR3 residues: CASSPSAGQGLHEQYF. The CDR3 DNA follows: TGTGCCAGCTCACCCTCCGCGGGACAGGGCTTACACGAGCAGTACTTC.

J is TRBJ2-3 and V is TRBV5-1; 7 nucleotides line up with TRBD2. CDR3 length: 14 amino acids. CDR1 and CDR2 (germline): SGHRS, YFSETQ. J was trimmed by 2 bases and V by 7 bases; bases with no gene match: 7. CDR3 nucleotides: TGCGCCAGCGGGTCGGGGGGAACCACAGATACGCAGTATTTT. It encodes CASGSGGTTDTQYF.

The rearrangement joins TRBV4-1 to TRBJ2-1; 7 bases line up with TRBD2. The V gene's germline CDR1 is MGHRA and CDR2 YSYEKL. The CDR3 extends over 15 amino acids. The ends lost 0 bases at V and 8 bases at J; junction bases unmatched: 7. CDR3 coding DNA: TGCGCCAGCAGCCAAGATAGGCGGGGGAGGGATGAGCAGTTCTTC. This codes for CASSQDRRGRDEQFF.

This clonotype appeared a few times. CDR3 sequence: CASSEAPLAGGLWVFYNEQFF. The CDR3 nucleotides are TGTGCCAGCAGTGAAGCCCCCCTAGCGGGGGGGCTTTGGGTTTTTTACAATGAGCAGTTCTTC. V and J are TRBV6-1 and TRBJ2-1, with TRBD2 matching 12 bases. There are 21 residues in the CDR3. The germline V gene has CDR1 MNHNS and CDR2 SASEGT. V dropped 0 bases and J dropped 4; count of bases not matched to a gene: 16.

The V and J genes are TRBV5-1 and TRBJ2-5, with 7 bases identical to TRBD1. This CDR3 comprises 13 residues. The V gene's germline CDR1 is SGHRS and CDR2 YFSETQ. The V gene end was trimmed by 5 bases and the J gene end by 5 bases; junction bases not matched to a gene: 6. CDR3: CASRPTGLETQYF. CDR3 nucleotides: TGCGCCAGCAGGCCGACAGGGTTGGAGACCCAGTACTTC.

This rearrangement joins TRBV12-3 or TRBV12-4 to TRBJ2-1; 8 bases align to TRBD1. Losses at the gene ends were 11 bases for V and 4 bases for J; bases not matched to a gene: 4. The length of the CDR3 is 12 residues. The DNA for the CDR3 is TGTGCCTCAAACAGGGGGTACAATGAGCAGTTCTTC. As protein: CASNRGYNEQFF.

This clonotype was counted only a few times. As DNA, the CDR3 is TGTGCCAGCAGCATTGAGACCCAGTACTTC. Its protein product is CASSIETQYF. The V and J genes are TRBV21-1 and TRBJ2-5. TRBV21-1 corresponds to a pseudogene. The CDR3 runs to 10 residues.

In this sample, this clonotype turned up many times. J is TRBJ2-2 and V is TRBV2; D remains unclear. Trimming pared 8 bases from V and 2 bases from J, leaving 15 bases between. The CDR3 has 15 amino acids. Per germline, CDR1 SNHLY and CDR2 FYNNEI. The CDR3 region has the DNA TGTGCCAGCGCGAAATTAACCTTTAACACCGGGGAGCTGTTTTTT. Its translation is CASAKLTFNTGELFF.

This clonotype came up a few times. This rearrangement joins TRBV20-1 to TRBJ1-5; TRBD1 agrees at 7 bases. After removal of 4 bases from V and 3 bases from J, the junction contained 9 bases not matched to a gene. CDR3 length: 15 amino acids. CDR1 and CDR2 from the germline V gene are DFQATT and SNEGSKA (reference sequence). CDR3 loop: CSAMRGRSYNQPQHF. The CDR3 region has the DNA TGCAGTGCTATGAGGGGGCGAAGTTACAATCAGCCCCAGCATTTT.

This clonotype was counted between two and nine times. The chain employs TRBV5-1 and TRBJ2-7; D not certain. The length of the CDR3 is 14 residues. Deletions cut 2 bases from V and 2 bases from J, with 11 bases between. Germline loops: CDR1 SGHRS, CDR2 YFSETQ. The CDR3 bases are TGCGCCAGCAGCTTACTCCCCACCACCTACGAGCAGTACTTC. It yields the protein CASSLLPTTYEQYF. Drawing the rest from reference TRBV5-1 and TRBJ2-7, the complete variable domain is KAGVTQTPRYLIKTRGQQVTLSCSPISGHRSVSWYQQTPGQGLQFLFEYFSETQRNKGNFPGRFSGRQFSNSRSEMNVSTLELGDSALYLCASSLLPTTYEQYFGPGTRLTVT.

This chain uses TRBV11-2 with TRBJ2-5; D tentatively reads TRBD1 or TRBD2 (6 bases each). Trimming pared 4 bases from V and 7 bases from J, leaving 22 bases between. This CDR3 contains 16 residues. CDR1 and CDR2 from the germline V gene are SGHAT and FQNNGV. The CDR3 reads CASSSPRGRPHRTQYF. CDR3 coding DNA: TGTGCCAGCAGCTCACCAAGGGGGAGGCCCCATCGGACCCAGTACTTC. Together with reference TRBV11-2 and TRBJ2-5, the CDR3 gives the full variable domain: EAGVAQSPRYKIIEKRQSVAFWCNPISGHATLYWYQQILGQGPKLLIQFQNNGVVDDSQLPKDRFSAERLKGVDSTLKIQPAKLEDSAVYLCASSSPRGRPHRTQYFGPGTRLLVL.

The chain joins TRBV30 to TRBJ2-2; possibly TRBD1 for D (5 bases). From germline, CDR1 is GTSNPN and CDR2 SVGIG (reference sequence). V was trimmed by 2 bases and J by 5 bases, leaving 12 bases between them. The CDR3 covers 14 residues. The CDR3 nucleotides read TGTGCCTGGAGTAGGGGCAGGGCTACCGGGGAGCTGTTTTTT. Translated: CAWSRGRATGELFF.

The chain recombines TRBV10-2 with TRBJ2-3; 10 bases align to TRBD2. The CDR3 extends over 15 amino acids. J lost 5 bases, V lost 7 bases, and 9 bases had no gene match. Looked up from germline, CDR1 is WSHSY and CDR2 is SAAADI. This chain's CDR3 is CASTGTSERGDTQYF. The DNA for the CDR3 is TGCGCCAGCACCGGGACTAGCGAAAGAGGAGATACGCAGTATTTT.

This clonotype was counted a few times. The rearrangement joins TRBV2 to TRBJ2-5, with D perhaps TRBD1 or TRBD2 (5 bases each). Trimming removed 4 bases at V and 5 bases at J, with 20 bases between. The germline V gene has CDR1 SNHLY and CDR2 FYNNEI. The CDR3 spans 16 residues. CDR3 sequence: CASSGGPGRLRETQYF. CDR3 DNA sequence: TGTGCCAGCAGTGGAGGGCCGGGACGCCTGAGGGAGACCCAGTACTTC.

A few counts support this clonotype. CDR3 loop: CASSQDAGKGETQYF. The CDR3 DNA follows: TGTGCCAGCAGCCAAGATGCCGGGAAGGGAGAGACCCAGTACTTC. V and J are TRBV4-2 and TRBJ2-5, with a weak D call TRBD2 (5 bases). This CDR3 spans 15 amino acids. V was pared by 0 bases and J by 4 bases, with 12 bases between. The germline V gene has CDR1 LGHNA and CDR2 YNFKEQ.